The 5 T cell receptor beta chains in this list originate from one sample, sequenced in a study of T cell responses to AZD1222 COVID-19 vaccine (dated by TCRdb to about 2021). Library construction relied on the immunoSEQ multiplex PCR assay. TCRdb provides this immuneACCESS table in a form limited to in-frame rearrangements. Some clones are lacking; in checked studies, under half of them reflect an unresolved V gene, and why the rest are absent is not known. The sample has roughly 140,000 clones on record, roughly 93% of them singletons. The ten largest clonotypes hold more than 1.5% of the sample. The time point label on this specimen signifies: about 28 days (+/-7) after the second vaccine dose. Sequencing was performed on peripheral blood, taken 28 days after the second AZD1222 dose. The receptor set was obtained from an adult who received the AZD1222 COVID-19 vaccine.

The chain links TRBV6-1 to TRBJ1-1, with a weak D call TRBD1 (5 bases). The CDR3 runs 13 residues. Trimming stripped 1 base from V and 5 bases from J, with 8 bases between. Germline V CDR1 and CDR2: MNHNS, SASEGT. This chain's CDR3 is CASSEGQGTEAFF. For the CDR3, the DNA is TGTGCCAGCAGTGAAGGGCAGGGAACTGAAGCTTTCTTT.

The J gene is TRBJ2-7, the V gene TRBV27; the D is unclear. CDR1 is MNHEY, CDR2 SMNVEV, per germline (reference sequence). Trimming pared 5 bases from V and 1 base from J, leaving 12 bases between. The CDR3 loop spans 14 amino acids. The CDR3 DNA sequence: TGTGCCAGCAGTATTCACAGACCATCCTACGAGCAGTACTTC. As protein: CASSIHRPSYEQYF.

The CDR3 is CASSRGTSGRAVDTQYF. The DNA for the CDR3 is TGTGCCAGCAGCCGGGGGACTAGCGGGAGGGCCGTGGATACGCAGTATTTT. This rearrangement joins TRBV11-3 to TRBJ2-3, with 16 bases fitting TRBD2. V lost 5 bases, J lost 6 bases, and 8 bases stayed unmatched. In germline, CDR1 is SGHNT, CDR2 YENEEA. The CDR3 has 17 residues.

V and J are TRBV6-6 and TRBJ2-1, with 10 bases matching TRBD2. The CDR3 is 14 residues long. The V gene end was trimmed by 6 bases and the J gene end by 7 bases; junction bases not matched to a gene: 6. Looked up from germline, CDR1 is MNHNY and CDR2 is SVGAGI (reference sequence). The CDR3 DNA is TGTGCCAGCAGGGGAGGTAGCGGGAGGAATGAGCAGTTCTTC. It encodes CASRGGSGRNEQFF.

This clone was picked up one time. J is TRBJ1-2 and V is TRBV15; weak D call: TRBD1 (6 bases). The V end lost 2 bases, the J end lost 4 bases, and 14 bases lay between the germline ends. Germline CDR1 and CDR2: LNHNV and YYDKDF (reference sequence). CDR3 size: 15 residues. The CDR3 sequence is CATSRLRQASYGYTF. CDR3 in DNA: TGTGCCACCAGCAGACTACGACAGGCCTCCTATGGCTACACCTTC.